The 26 T cell receptor beta chains below all came from one sample that was sequenced in a study of cytomegalovirus exposure and HLA in healthy donors. Profiled with immunoSEQ multiplex PCR; TCRdb holds only in-frame clones, not every one. The sample records about 88,000 clones, roughly 96% being singletons. The material sequenced was PBMCs. These receptors were taken from a man aged 18 to 30 in good health and CMV-seronegative.

The gene calls are TRBV28 and TRBJ2-7, with 8 bases identical to TRBD1. V was clipped by 6 bases and J by 7 bases; unmatched bases: 11. Germline-derived CDR1 and CDR2 are MDHEN and SYDVKM. The CDR3 is made up of 14 amino acids. CDR3 loop: CASSLPDRGREQYF. The DNA of the CDR3 is TGTGCCAGCAGCCTCCCCGACAGGGGAAGGGAGCAGTACTTC.

The chain joins TRBV28 to TRBJ2-2; D is perhaps TRBD1 (6 bases). CDR1 MDHEN and CDR2 SYDVKM come from the germline V gene. The ends were cut back, 1 base at V and 2 bases at J, with 14 bases in the middle. This CDR3 has 17 amino acids. CDR3 nucleotide sequence: TGTGCCAGCAGTTTATCATTTAGGACAGCAAACACCGGGGAGCTGTTTTTT. Protein sequence: CASSLSFRTANTGELFF.

J is TRBJ2-7 and V is TRBV4-1, with 7 nucleotides matching TRBD2. The CDR3 runs to 15 residues. J lost 4 bases, V lost 1 base, and 7 bases had no gene match. In germline, CDR1 is MGHRA, CDR2 YSYEKL. For the CDR3, the DNA is TGCGCCAGCAGCCAAGCGCTAGCGGCTGGGTACGAGCAGTACGTC. Translated: CASSQALAAGYEQYV.

The chain recombines TRBV6-5 with TRBJ2-7; TRBD1 aligns across 7 bases. The CDR3 totals 11 residues. Germline assignment: CDR1 MNHEY and CDR2 SVGAGI. Losses at the gene ends were 8 bases for V and 4 bases for J; bases not matched to a gene: 2. This CDR3 reads CASRDSYEQYV. DNA of the CDR3: TGTGCCAGCCGGGACAGTTACGAGCAGTACGTC.

This sequence joins TRBV19 and TRBJ1-5, with D possibly TRBD1 on 5 matching bases. This CDR3 region has 20 residues. Germline V gene sequence: CDR1 LNHDA, CDR2 SQIVND (reference sequence). V was trimmed by 4 bases and J by 0 bases, leaving 25 bases between them. CDR3 residues: CASSTPSEAGGDYSNQPQHF. The CDR3 DNA follows: TGTGCCAGTAGTACCCCGTCCGAAGCTGGAGGGGATTATAGCAATCAGCCCCAGCATTTT.

This clone has a handful of counts. This chain links TRBV6-5 with TRBJ1-3, with D tentatively TRBD1 (6 bases). The length of the CDR3 is 14 residues. V dropped 5 bases and J dropped 4 bases, with 12 bases sitting between them. CDR1 and CDR2 from the germline V gene are MNHEY and SVGAGI. DNA for the CDR3: TGTGCCAGCAGTGGACAGACAGCCGGAAACACCATATATTTT. Translating it yields CASSGQTAGNTIYF.

The chain carries TRBV28 and TRBJ1-1; no firm D call. V was trimmed by 2 bases and J by 3 bases, leaving 7 bases between them. CDR3 length: 13 residues. Germline CDR1 MDHEN, CDR2 SYDVKM. The CDR3 protein is CASSLDGYTEAFF. DNA of the CDR3: TGTGCCAGCAGTTTAGACGGGTACACTGAAGCTTTCTTT.

The count of this clone is one. This chain uses TRBV21-1 with TRBJ1-1; TRBD1 was called by the table and not checked on the DNA. TRBV21-1 constitutes a pseudogene. The CDR3 runs 15 residues. CDR3 protein: CASSKGVTANTEAFF. DNA for the CDR3: TGTGCCAGCAGCAAAGGTGTGACAGCGAACACTGAAGCTTTCTTT.

The chain couples TRBV28 to TRBJ1-3, with D possibly matching TRBD1 (5 bases). V dropped 3 bases and J dropped 0 bases, with 18 bases sitting between them. Germline assignment: CDR1 MDHEN and CDR2 SYDVKM. This CDR3 is 18 amino acids long. DNA of the CDR3: TGTGCCAGCAGTTTTTCCACAGGCGATCTCTTCTCTGGAAACACCATATATTTT. It specifies CASSFSTGDLFSGNTIYF.

This chain uses TRBV29-1 with TRBJ2-2; TRBD1 matches at 7 bases. With 3 bases clipped from V and 7 bases from J, the junction kept 8 bases outside the gene matches. CDR1 is SQVTM, CDR2 ANQGSEA, per germline. The CDR3 is made up of 14 amino acids. The CDR3: CSVDLGQGVGELFF. CDR3 in DNA: TGCAGCGTTGATCTGGGTCAGGGGGTCGGGGAGCTGTTTTTT.

J is TRBJ1-1 and V is TRBV19; TRBD1 matches 7 bases. The length of the CDR3 is 11 residues. V shed 3 bases and J 10 bases; nucleotides not matched to a gene: 2. The V gene's germline CDR1 is LNHDA and CDR2 SQIVND (reference sequence). The CDR3 nucleotides are TGTGCCAGTAGTATCCCAGGGGGAGCTTTCTTT. It codes for CASSIPGGAFF.

V is TRBV7-9 and J is TRBJ1-2; unclear D gene. Germline-derived CDR1 and CDR2 are SEHNR and FQNEAQ (reference sequence). The CDR3 runs to 15 residues. V was cut by 5 bases and J by 3 bases, with 16 bases left in between. The CDR3 sequence is CASSAQVERYYGYTF. As DNA, the CDR3 is TGTGCCAGCAGCGCGCAGGTAGAGAGATACTATGGCTACACCTTC.

V and J are TRBV5-1 and TRBJ2-5; D not certain. The CDR3 has 13 amino acids. V lost 0 bases and J 5 bases, leaving 8 bases between the germline ends. The germline gives CDR1 SGHRS, CDR2 YFSETQ. The CDR3 here is CASSLVSPETQYF. In nucleotides, the CDR3 is TGCGCCAGCAGCTTGGTTTCCCCGGAGACCCAGTACTTC.

The genes are TRBV9 and TRBJ1-2; D is unresolved. The CDR3 contains 12 residues. Trimming shortened V by 2 bases and J by 8 bases, and 10 bases separated the two germline ends. The germline V gene encodes CDR1 SGDLS and CDR2 YYNGEE. This CDR3 reads CASSVLGNGYTF. For the CDR3, the DNA is TGTGCCAGCAGCGTTCTCGGGAACGGCTACACCTTC.

The sample holds one count of this clone. The chain carries TRBV5-1 and TRBJ2-5; 8 bases are a match to TRBD1. Per the germline V gene, CDR1 is SGHRS and CDR2 is YFSETQ. This CDR3 spans 16 amino acids. The V segment lost 5 bases and the J segment 4 bases; nucleotides outside the gene matches: 13. The DNA for the CDR3 is TGCGCCAGCAGACGAGCCCCGACAGGGGAGAGAGAGACCCAGTACTTC. The encoded protein is CASRRAPTGERETQYF.

This clone occurred once. J is TRBJ2-1 and V is TRBV18, with 7 bases identical to TRBD2. Germline-derived CDR1 and CDR2 are KGHSH and LQKENI. This CDR3 comprises 15 residues. Trimming cost V 3 bases and J 4 bases; bases outside gene matches: 6. CDR3 residues: CASSPLEGGYNEQFF. The CDR3 bases are TGTGCCAGCTCACCCCTGGAGGGAGGGTACAATGAGCAGTTCTTC. The full variable domain, rest sourced from reference TRBV18 and TRBJ2-1, is NAGVMQNPRHLVRRRGQEARLRCSPMKGHSHVYWYRQLPEEGLKFMVYLQKENIIDESGMPKERFSAEFPKEGPSILRIQQVVRGDSAAYFCASSPLEGGYNEQFFGPGTRLTVL.

This chain connects TRBV2 to TRBJ2-6; the D gene is possibly TRBD1 (6 bases). V shed 6 bases and J shed 2 bases, with 8 bases lying between them. Germline V lookup: CDR1 SNHLY, CDR2 FYNNEI. The CDR3 spans 14 residues. This CDR3 is CASRRTAGANVLTF. CDR3 coding DNA: TGTGCCAGCAGGAGGACAGCTGGGGCCAACGTCCTGACTTTC.

The rearrangement links TRBV6-5 to TRBJ2-7; tentatively, D is TRBD1 (6 bases). This CDR3 comprises 13 residues. The V and J ends lost 10 bases and 3 bases respectively, with 16 bases between them. Germline lookup yields CDR1 MNHEY and CDR2 SVGAGI. CDR3 DNA sequence: TGTGCCACCTCCTCTAACAGGGACTACGAGCAGTACTTC. This translates into CATSSNRDYEQYF.

The chain uses TRBV11-2 and TRBJ2-3, with D possibly being TRBD1 (5 bases). Between the trimmed V and J ends, which lost 1 base and 0 bases, there was a span of 8 bases. The germline CDR1 and CDR2 sequences are SGHAT and FQNNGV. The CDR3 has 15 amino acids. CDR3 DNA: TGTGCCAGCAGCTTAGGTTACAGGAGCACAGATACGCAGTATTTT. Translated, it gives CASSLGYRSTDTQYF. The full variable domain, rest sourced from reference TRBV11-2 and TRBJ2-3, is EAGVAQSPRYKIIEKRQSVAFWCNPISGHATLYWYQQILGQGPKLLIQFQNNGVVDDSQLPKDRFSAERLKGVDSTLKIQPAKLEDSAVYLCASSLGYRSTDTQYFGPGTRLTVL.

The V gene is TRBV5-1, the J gene TRBJ2-6, with TRBD2 as a possible D gene (5 bases). There are 16 residues in the CDR3. Trimming pared 4 bases from V and 0 bases from J, leaving 11 bases between. CDR1 is SGHRS and CDR2 is YFSETQ in the germline V gene. This CDR3 reads CASSTRVLSGANVLTF. Here the CDR3 DNA reads TGCGCCAGCAGCACGCGGGTCCTCTCTGGGGCCAACGTCCTGACTTTC.

This clone was found once. The chain joins TRBV5-1 to TRBJ2-1, with 9 positions matching TRBD2. The J segment lost 4 bases and the V segment lost 2 bases, leaving 7 bases of the junction unmatched. Germline CDR1 is SGHRS and CDR2 is YFSETQ. CDR3 length equals 16 residues. As DNA, the CDR3 is TGCGCCAGCAGCTTTTCTTCCAGCGGGGGGTACAATGAGCAGTTCTTC. Translated: CASSFSSSGGYNEQFF.

CDR3 protein: CSVGTGGAFF. The CDR3, as DNA: TGCAGCGTTGGTACAGGGGGAGCTTTCTTT. V gene TRBV29-1 combines with J gene TRBJ1-1; 8 nucleotides align to TRBD1. The CDR3 totals 10 residues. V shed 4 bases, J shed 10 bases, and the junction held 2 bases outside the gene matches. Germline CDR1 SQVTM, CDR2 ANQGSEA.

This clone was seen only once. The chain is built from TRBV11-2 and TRBJ1-2; D uncertain. The CDR3 contains 14 residues. The germline CDR1 and CDR2 sequences are SGHAT and FQNNGV. Trimming removed 3 bases at V and 0 bases at J, with 8 bases between. The CDR3 loop is CASSFTEANYGYTF. The CDR3 nucleotides are TGTGCCAGCAGCTTTACAGAAGCTAACTATGGCTACACCTTC.

This clone was seen only once. V is TRBV7-9 and J is TRBJ2-2; possible D gene TRBD2, 5 bases. The CDR3 consists of 15 residues. Germline V gene data show CDR1 as SEHNR and CDR2 as FQNEAQ (reference sequence). Trimming cost V 0 bases and J 3 bases, with 8 bases left between them. As DNA, the CDR3 is TGTGCCAGCAGCTTAGCTAGCGAATACACCGGGGAGCTGTTTTTT. Translation: CASSLASEYTGELFF.

This sequence joins TRBV6-5 and TRBJ2-3; maybe TRBD2 (6 bases). CDR1 and CDR2 (germline): MNHEY, SVGAGI. CDR3 length: 14 amino acids. V was clipped by 6 bases and J by 2 bases, with 12 bases between them. The CDR3 region is CASRVAGTTDTQYF. The CDR3 nucleotides read TGTGCCAGCAGGGTCGCGGGAACCACAGATACGCAGTATTTT.

The chain has TRBV28 and TRBJ2-7, with D possibly TRBD1 on 5 matching bases. The ends were cut back, 5 bases at V and 0 bases at J, with 11 bases in the middle. This CDR3 region has 14 residues. In germline, CDR1 is MDHEN, CDR2 SYDVKM. CDR3 sequence: CASSPLTVSYEQYF. The DNA of the CDR3 is TGTGCCAGCAGTCCCCTGACAGTCTCCTACGAGCAGTACTTC.